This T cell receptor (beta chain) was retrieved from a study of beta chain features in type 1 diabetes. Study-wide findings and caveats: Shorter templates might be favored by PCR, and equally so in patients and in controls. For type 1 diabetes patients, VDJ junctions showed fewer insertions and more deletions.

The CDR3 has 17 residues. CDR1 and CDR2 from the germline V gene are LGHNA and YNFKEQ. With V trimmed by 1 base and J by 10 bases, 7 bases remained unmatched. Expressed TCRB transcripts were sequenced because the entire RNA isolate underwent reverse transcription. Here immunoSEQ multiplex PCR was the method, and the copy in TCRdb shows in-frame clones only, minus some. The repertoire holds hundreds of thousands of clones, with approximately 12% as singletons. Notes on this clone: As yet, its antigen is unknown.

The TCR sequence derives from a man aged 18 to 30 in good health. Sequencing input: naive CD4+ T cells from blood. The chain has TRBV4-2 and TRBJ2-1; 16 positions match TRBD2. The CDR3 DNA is TGTGCCAGCAGCCAAGGGGAAGGGACTAGCGGGAGGGACGAGCAGTTCTTC. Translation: CASSQGEGTSGRDEQFF.